The entry below describes one T cell receptor (beta chain). This sample stems from a study of blood T cell repertoires in COVID-19. Germline loops: CDR1 SGHAT, CDR2 FQNNGV. This CDR3 region has 16 residues. The V gene lost 0 bases and the J gene lost 3 bases, with 15 bases spanning the gap. Profiled with immunoSEQ multiplex PCR; TCRdb holds only in-frame clones, not every one. Among about 41,000 clones listed, around four fifths were seen once. This chain uses TRBV11-2 with TRBJ2-7; weak D call: TRBD1 (5 bases). Specimen: peripheral blood. This clonotype originated in a woman older than 75 with active or convalescent COVID-19. The CDR3 bases are TGTGCCAGCAGCTTAGATAGTTTGACAGCACGCTACGAGCAGTACTTC. This codes for CASSLDSLTARYEQYF.